This T cell receptor beta chain was profiled in a study of spatial heterogeneity in lung cancer. Whole-study findings and limits: It was found that expanded intratumoral alpha and beta TCR counts tracked tumor mutation counts.

Trimming shortened V by 1 base and J by 7 bases, and 11 bases separated the two germline ends. Germline CDR1 is SGHDT and CDR2 is YYEEEE. This CDR3 comprises 14 residues. TCR cDNA molecules were tagged individually, and each one carried a unique molecular identifier. Each CDR3 protein is one row after TCRdb ran MiXCR on the 5' RACE reads. The sample includes fewer than 5,500 distinct CDR3 sequences, around 9.8% seen only once; the top ten take about a quarter. This clonotype is judged medium-sized. Its target is not known. As for time point: sample taken at primary tumor resection. Patients with untreated early-stage non-small cell lung cancer, numbering more than 55, were the donors. The authors sequenced whole RNA from tumor, nontumor lung or frozen PBMC without sorting.

The V and J genes are TRBV5-6 and TRBJ1-4; no clear D gene. Sequences were derived from lung tumor tissue, sampled at surgery. This TCR was sampled from a female donor with early-stage non-small cell lung cancer. The CDR3 DNA reads as TGTGCCAGCAGCTTGTTAGAGGGAGGTGAAAAACTGTTTTTT. Its protein is CASSLLEGGEKLFF. Full variable domain (outside the CDR3, taken from reference TRBV5-6 and TRBJ1-4): DAGVTQSPTHLIKTRGQQVTLRCSPKSGHDTVSWYQQALGQGPQFIFQYYEEEERQRGNFPDRFSGHQFPNYSSELNVNALLLGDSALYLCASSLLEGGEKLFFGSGTQLSVL.